This T cell receptor beta chain was recorded in a study of glioma-infiltrating T cells after dendritic cell vaccination. Study-level results: Few patients contributed both blood and tumor specimens.

The PCR used 60 V beta and 13 J beta primers. This table comes from immunoSEQ multiplex PCR, and its TCRdb copy is limited to in-frame clones, with some not included. The sample lists roughly 100,000 clones, roughly 81% seen once, with 10% to 15% in the top ten. The V gene end was trimmed by 0 bases and the J gene end by 0 bases; junction bases not matched to a gene: 12. The CDR3 is made up of 19 amino acids. Per germline, CDR1 GTSNPN and CDR2 SVGIG (reference sequence). For this clone: Antigen unknown.

Source: blood, taken before dendritic cell vaccination. The TCR originated in a human donor with glioblastoma. This sequence joins TRBV30 and TRBJ1-1; 11 nucleotides agree with TRBD1. In DNA, the CDR3 is TGTGCCTGGAGTGTATTTTCTGTTGGACAGGGGGCTATGAACACTGAAGCTTTCTTT. As protein: CAWSVFSVGQGAMNTEAFF. Variable domain in full (rest from reference TRBV30 and TRBJ1-1): SQTIHQWPATLVQPVGSPLSLECTVEGTSNPNLYWYRQAAGRGLQLLFYSVGIGQISSEVPQNLSASRPQDRQFILSSKKLLLSDSGFYLCAWSVFSVGQGAMNTEAFFGQGTRLTVV.